This TCR beta chain was identified during a study of cytomegalovirus exposure and HLA in healthy donors. Study-wide results and caveats: The productive fraction for most TCR beta V segments was about 90% or about 30% in an earlier analysis. Later analysis reportedly placed an Asian-associated ancestry cluster below the roughly 700-donor mean in N-insertions.

The study ran its PCR with 60 Vbeta and 13 Jbeta primers. Here immunoSEQ multiplex PCR was the method, and the copy in TCRdb shows in-frame clones only, minus some. The sample lists roughly 180,000 clones, about 80% occurring once. The CDR3 runs to 14 residues. Per germline, CDR1 SGDLS and CDR2 YYNGEE. V lost 0 bases to trimming and J lost 4 bases, with 11 bases between them. Turning to this clone: The antigen is not known.

Sequences were obtained from PBMCs. The chain recombines TRBV9 with TRBJ2-7, with TRBD1 as a possible D gene (5 bases). This TCR was sampled from a woman aged 55 to 70 in good health and CMV-seropositive. DNA for the CDR3: TGTGCCAGCAGCGTAGCTTTGACAGATTACGAGCAGTACTTC. Its protein product is CASSVALTDYEQYF.